The clone carrying this T cell receptor beta chain has a handful of counts. Its antigen is still unknown. PCR employed 60 Vbeta and 13 Jbeta primers. Per the original data handling: An analysis performed later counted roughly 80 million unique TCR beta chains (roughly 11 million of them shared). Repertoires were generated with immunoSEQ multiplex PCR, while TCRdb's copy carries only in-frame clones and drops some. That table is the source of V, J and clone size, and D and trimming were worked out from the DNA. This repertoire shows around 180,000 clones, roughly 80% found once; its top ten account for nearly 2.5%. This entry belongs to a study of cytomegalovirus exposure and HLA in healthy donors. CDR3 length equals 13 residues. V was cut by 5 bases and J by 2 bases, with 10 bases left in between. CDR1 MNHNS and CDR2 SASEGT come from the germline V gene. Regarding the study as a whole: The likely origin of a cluster of highly shared sequence variants was a sequencing artifact. In a later analysis, V- and J-gene trimming of beta chains associated with a DCLRE1C missense variant, replicated independently.

The sample was PBMCs. The chain links TRBV6-1 to TRBJ2-7; perhaps TRBD1 as D (6 bases). The TCR comes from a male donor in good health and CMV-seronegative. CDR3 region: CASSSDSPYEQYF. CDR3 sequence (DNA): TGTGCCAGCAGTTCGGACAGCCCCTACGAGCAGTACTTC.